Below, one T cell receptor beta chain is given with its context. This entry belongs to a study of blood T cell repertoires in COVID-19. Study at large: Material from acute and convalescent COVID-19 was sourced from the United States, Italy and Spain.

CDR1 and CDR2 (germline): SQVTM, ANQGSEA. Trimming cost V 6 bases and J 2 bases, with 14 bases left between them. This CDR3 region has 14 residues. TCRdb keeps only in-frame clones here, not all; method: immunoSEQ multiplex PCR. The profile shows about 190,000 clones, roughly four fifths of them singletons. The J gene is TRBJ2-1, the V gene TRBV29-1; a weak D match, TRBD2 (5 bases). Sequencing input: peripheral blood. This sequence was found in a man aged 50-60 years who had recovered from COVID-19. CDR3 DNA: TGCAGCGTAGAAACTAGTTCCCCCTACAATGAGCAGTTCTTC. Translation gives CSVETSSPYNEQFF.